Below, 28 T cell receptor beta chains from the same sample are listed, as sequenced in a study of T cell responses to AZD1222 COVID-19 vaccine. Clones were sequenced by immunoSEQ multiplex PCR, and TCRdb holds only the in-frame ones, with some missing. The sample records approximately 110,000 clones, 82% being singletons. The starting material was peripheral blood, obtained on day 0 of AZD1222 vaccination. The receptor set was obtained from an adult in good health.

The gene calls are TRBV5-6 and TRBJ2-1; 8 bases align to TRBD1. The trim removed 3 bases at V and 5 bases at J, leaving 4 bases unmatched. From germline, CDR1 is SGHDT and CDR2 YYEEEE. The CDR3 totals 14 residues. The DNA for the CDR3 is TGTGCCAGCAGCTACCGGGACAGGCACAATGAGCAGTTCTTC. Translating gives CASSYRDRHNEQFF.

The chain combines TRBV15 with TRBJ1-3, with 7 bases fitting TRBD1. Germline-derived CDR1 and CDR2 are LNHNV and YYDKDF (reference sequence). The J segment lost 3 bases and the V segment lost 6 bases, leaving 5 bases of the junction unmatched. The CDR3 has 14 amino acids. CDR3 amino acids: CATSRRQGGNTIYF. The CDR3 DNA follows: TGTGCCACCAGTAGACGACAGGGTGGAAACACCATATATTTT.

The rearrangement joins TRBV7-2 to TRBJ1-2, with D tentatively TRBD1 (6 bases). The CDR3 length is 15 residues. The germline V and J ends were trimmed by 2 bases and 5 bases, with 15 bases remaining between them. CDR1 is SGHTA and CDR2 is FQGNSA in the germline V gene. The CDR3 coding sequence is TGTGCCAGCAGCTTAAGTTTGGGGGCGAGGTATGGCTACACCTTC. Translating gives CASSLSLGARYGYTF.

The CDR3 region has the DNA TGTGCCAGCAGCGAAAAACCTACTGGGGGGGTCGGGATCGAGCAGTACTTC. It yields the protein CASSEKPTGGVGIEQYF. The V gene is TRBV3-1 (or the pseudogene TRBV3-2), the J gene TRBJ2-7; 7 nucleotides agree with TRBD2. V lost 5 bases and J lost 6; bases outside the gene matches: 19. CDR1 LGHDT and CDR2 YNNKEL come from the germline V gene (reference sequence). The length of the CDR3 is 17 residues.

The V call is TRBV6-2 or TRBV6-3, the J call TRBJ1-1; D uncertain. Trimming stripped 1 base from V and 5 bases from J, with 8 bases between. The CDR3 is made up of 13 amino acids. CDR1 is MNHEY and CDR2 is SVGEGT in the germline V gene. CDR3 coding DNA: TGTGCCAGCAGTTACTTCGCCGGGACTGAAGCTTTCTTT. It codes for CASSYFAGTEAFF.

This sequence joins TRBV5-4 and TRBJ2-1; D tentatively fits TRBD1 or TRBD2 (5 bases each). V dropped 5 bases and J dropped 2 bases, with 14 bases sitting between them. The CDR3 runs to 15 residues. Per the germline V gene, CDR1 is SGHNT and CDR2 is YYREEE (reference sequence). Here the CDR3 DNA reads TGTGCCAGCAGTCCACGGGGACGGGCCTACAATGAGCAGTTCTTC. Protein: CASSPRGRAYNEQFF.

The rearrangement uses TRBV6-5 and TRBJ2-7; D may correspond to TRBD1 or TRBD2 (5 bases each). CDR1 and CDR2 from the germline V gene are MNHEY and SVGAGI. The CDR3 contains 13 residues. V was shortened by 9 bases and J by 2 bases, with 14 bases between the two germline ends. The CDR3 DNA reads TGTGCCAGGGGACGACAGACCCCCTACGAGCAGTACTTC. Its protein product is CARGRQTPYEQYF.

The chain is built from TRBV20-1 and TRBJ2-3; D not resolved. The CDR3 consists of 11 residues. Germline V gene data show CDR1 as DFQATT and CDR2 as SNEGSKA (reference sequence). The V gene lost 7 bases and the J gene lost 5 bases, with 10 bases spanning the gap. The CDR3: CSGSDVDTQYF. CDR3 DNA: TGCAGTGGTTCAGATGTAGATACGCAGTATTTT.

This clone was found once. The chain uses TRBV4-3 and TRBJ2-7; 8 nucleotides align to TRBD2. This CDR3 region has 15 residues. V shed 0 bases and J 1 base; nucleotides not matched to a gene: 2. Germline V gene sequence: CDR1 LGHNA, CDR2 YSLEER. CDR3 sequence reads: CASSQDRGGSYEQYF. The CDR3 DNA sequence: TGCGCCAGCAGCCAAGACCGGGGGGGTTCCTACGAGCAGTACTTC.

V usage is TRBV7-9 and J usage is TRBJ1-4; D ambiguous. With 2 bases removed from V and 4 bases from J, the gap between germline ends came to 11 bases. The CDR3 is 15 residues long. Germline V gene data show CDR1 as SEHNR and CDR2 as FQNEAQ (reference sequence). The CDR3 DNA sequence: TGTGCCAGCAGCTTAATTACAGCTTTTAATGAAAAACTGTTTTTT. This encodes CASSLITAFNEKLFF.

Written as DNA, the CDR3 is TGTGCCAGCAGTTACATTGGGACTAGGGGGGAAAACGAGCAGTACTTC. Its translation: CASSYIGTRGENEQYF. V and J are TRBV6-5 and TRBJ2-7; TRBD2 matches at 8 bases. J was trimmed by 5 bases and V by 2 bases; bases with no gene match: 11. This CDR3 is built from 16 residues. Germline CDR1 and CDR2: MNHEY and SVGAGI.

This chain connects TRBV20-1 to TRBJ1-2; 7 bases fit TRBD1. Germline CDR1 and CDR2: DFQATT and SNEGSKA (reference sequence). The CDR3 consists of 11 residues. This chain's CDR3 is CSPTGRDGYTF. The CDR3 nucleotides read TGCAGCCCGACAGGGAGAGATGGCTACACCTTC.

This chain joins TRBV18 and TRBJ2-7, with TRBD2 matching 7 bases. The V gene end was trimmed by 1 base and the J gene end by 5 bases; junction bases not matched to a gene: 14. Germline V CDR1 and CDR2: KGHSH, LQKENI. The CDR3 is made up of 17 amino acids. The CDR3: CASSPLHTPSGGNEQYF. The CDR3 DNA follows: TGTGCCAGCTCACCACTGCACACCCCTTCCGGGGGGAACGAGCAGTACTTC.

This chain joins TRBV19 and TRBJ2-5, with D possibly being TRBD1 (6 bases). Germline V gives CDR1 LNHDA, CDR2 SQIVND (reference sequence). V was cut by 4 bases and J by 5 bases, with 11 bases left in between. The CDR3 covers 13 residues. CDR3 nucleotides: TGTGCCAGTAGTAAACAGGGCGGGGAGACCCAGTACTTC. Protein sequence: CASSKQGGETQYF.

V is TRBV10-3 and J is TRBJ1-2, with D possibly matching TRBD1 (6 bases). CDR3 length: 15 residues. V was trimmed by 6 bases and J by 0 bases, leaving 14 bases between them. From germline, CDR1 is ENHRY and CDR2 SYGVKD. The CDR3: CAIRRTVLANYGYTF. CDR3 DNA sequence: TGTGCCATCAGGCGGACAGTATTAGCTAACTATGGCTACACCTTC.

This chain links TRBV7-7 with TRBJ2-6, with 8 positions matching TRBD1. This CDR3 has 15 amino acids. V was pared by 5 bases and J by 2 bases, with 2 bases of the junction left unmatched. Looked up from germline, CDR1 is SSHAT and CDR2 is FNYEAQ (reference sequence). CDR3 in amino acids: CASSQGAAGANVLTF. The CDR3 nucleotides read TGTGCCAGCAGCCAGGGGGCGGCTGGGGCCAACGTCCTGACTTTC.

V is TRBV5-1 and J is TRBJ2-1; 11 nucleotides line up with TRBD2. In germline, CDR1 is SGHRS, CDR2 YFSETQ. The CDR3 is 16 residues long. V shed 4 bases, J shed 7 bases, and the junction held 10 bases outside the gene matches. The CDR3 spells CASSKPTSGEGNEQFF. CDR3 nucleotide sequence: TGCGCCAGCAGCAAACCGACTAGCGGGGAAGGGAATGAGCAGTTCTTC.

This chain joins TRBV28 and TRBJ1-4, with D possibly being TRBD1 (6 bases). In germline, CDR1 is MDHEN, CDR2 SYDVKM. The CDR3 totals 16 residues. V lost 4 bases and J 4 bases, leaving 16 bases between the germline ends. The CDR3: CASSSMRQVINEKLFF. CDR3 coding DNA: TGTGCCAGCAGTTCGATGCGACAGGTGATTAATGAAAAACTGTTTTTT.

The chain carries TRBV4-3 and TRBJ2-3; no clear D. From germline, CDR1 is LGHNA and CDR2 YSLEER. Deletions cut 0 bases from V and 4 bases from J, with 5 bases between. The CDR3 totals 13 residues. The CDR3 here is CASSQDLPDTQYF. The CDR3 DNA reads TGCGCCAGCAGCCAAGATCTTCCAGATACGCAGTATTTT.

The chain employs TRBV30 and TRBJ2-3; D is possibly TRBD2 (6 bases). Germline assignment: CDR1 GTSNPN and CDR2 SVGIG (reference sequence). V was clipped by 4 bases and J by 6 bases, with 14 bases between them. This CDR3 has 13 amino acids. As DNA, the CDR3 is TGTGCCTGGACTCCGGCGGGGCTGGATACGCAGTATTTT. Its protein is CAWTPAGLDTQYF.

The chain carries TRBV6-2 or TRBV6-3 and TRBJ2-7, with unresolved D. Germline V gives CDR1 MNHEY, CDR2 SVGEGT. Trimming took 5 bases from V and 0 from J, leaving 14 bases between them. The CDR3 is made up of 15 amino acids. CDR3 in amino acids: CASSPGLSASYEQYF. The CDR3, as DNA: TGTGCCAGCAGTCCGGGTTTATCCGCCTCCTACGAGCAGTACTTC.

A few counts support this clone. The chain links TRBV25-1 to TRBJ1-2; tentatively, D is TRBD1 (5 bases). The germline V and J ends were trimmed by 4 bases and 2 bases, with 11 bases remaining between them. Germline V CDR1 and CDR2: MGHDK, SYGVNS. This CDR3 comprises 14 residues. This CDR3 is CASSAPGPNYGYTF. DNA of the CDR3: TGTGCCAGCAGTGCCCCGGGACCCAACTATGGCTACACCTTC.

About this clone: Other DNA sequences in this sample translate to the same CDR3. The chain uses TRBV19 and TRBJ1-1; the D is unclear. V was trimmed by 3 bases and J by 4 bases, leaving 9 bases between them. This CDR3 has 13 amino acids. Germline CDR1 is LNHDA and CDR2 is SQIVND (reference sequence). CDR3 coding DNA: TGTGCCAGTAGTATTAGTCGGGGCACTGAAGCTTTCTTT. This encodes CASSISRGTEAFF.

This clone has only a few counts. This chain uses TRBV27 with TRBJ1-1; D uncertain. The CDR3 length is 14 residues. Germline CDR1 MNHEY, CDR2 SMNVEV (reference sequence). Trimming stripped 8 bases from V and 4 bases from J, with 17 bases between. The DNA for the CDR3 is TGTGCCAGCCGTCCCTTCGAGTTGGCCACTGAAGCTTTCTTT. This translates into CASRPFELATEAFF.

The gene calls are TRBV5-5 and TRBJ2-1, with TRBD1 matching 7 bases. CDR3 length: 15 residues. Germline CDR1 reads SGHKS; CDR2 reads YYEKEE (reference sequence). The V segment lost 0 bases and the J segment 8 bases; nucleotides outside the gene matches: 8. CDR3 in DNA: TGTGCCAGCAGCTTGGGACAGGGAATTTTCTATGAGCAGTTCTTC. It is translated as CASSLGQGIFYEQFF.

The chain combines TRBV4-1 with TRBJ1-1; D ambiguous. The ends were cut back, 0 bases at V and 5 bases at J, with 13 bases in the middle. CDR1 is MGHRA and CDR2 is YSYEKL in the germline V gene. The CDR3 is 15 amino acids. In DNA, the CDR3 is TGCGCCAGCAGCCAAGAACTAGTCGCCGGAACTGAAGCTTTCTTT. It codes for CASSQELVAGTEAFF.

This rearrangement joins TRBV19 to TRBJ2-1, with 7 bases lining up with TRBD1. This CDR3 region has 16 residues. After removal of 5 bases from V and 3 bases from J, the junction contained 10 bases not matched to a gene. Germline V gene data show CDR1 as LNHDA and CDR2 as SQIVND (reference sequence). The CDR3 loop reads CASSRDSATYYNEQFF. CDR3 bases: TGTGCCAGTAGTCGGGACAGTGCCACTTACTACAATGAGCAGTTCTTC.

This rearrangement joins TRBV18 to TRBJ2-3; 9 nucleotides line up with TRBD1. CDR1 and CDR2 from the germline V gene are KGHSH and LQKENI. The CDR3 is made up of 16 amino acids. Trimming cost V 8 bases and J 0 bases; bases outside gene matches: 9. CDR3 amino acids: CASRTGDTHSTDTQYF. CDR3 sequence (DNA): TGTGCCAGCAGGACAGGGGACACGCACAGCACAGATACGCAGTATTTT.